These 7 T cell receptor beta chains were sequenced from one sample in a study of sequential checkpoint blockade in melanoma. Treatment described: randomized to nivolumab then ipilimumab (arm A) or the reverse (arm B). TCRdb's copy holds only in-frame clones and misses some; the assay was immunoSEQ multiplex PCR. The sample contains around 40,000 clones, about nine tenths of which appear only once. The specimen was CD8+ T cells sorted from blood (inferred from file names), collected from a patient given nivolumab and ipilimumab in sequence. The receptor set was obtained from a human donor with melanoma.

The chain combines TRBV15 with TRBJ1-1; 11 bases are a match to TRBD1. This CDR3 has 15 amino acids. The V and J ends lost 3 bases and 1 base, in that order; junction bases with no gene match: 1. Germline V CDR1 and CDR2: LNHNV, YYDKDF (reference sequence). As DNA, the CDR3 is TGTGCCACCAGCAGTGGACAGGGGGCGAACACTGAAGCTTTCTTT. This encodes CATSSGQGANTEAFF.

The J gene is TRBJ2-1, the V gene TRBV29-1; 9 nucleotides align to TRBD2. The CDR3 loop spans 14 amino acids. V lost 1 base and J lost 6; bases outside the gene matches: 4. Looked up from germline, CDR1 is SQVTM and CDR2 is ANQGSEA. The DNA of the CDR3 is TGCAGCGTTGAAGTAGCGGGAGCAGGCAATGAGCAGTTCTTC. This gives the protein CSVEVAGAGNEQFF.

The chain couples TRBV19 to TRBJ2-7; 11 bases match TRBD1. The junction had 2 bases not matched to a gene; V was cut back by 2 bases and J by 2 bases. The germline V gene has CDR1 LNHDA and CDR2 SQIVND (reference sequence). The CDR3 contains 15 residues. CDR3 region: CASSIRTGGTYEQYF. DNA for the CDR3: TGTGCCAGTAGTATACGGACAGGGGGCACCTACGAGCAGTACTTC.

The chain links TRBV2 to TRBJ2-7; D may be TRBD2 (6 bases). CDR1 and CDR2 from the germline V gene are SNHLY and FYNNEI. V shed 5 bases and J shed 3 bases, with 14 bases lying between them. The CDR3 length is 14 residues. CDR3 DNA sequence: TGTGCCAGCAGTCTGCGGGGATACGGCTACGAGCAGTACTTC. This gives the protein CASSLRGYGYEQYF.

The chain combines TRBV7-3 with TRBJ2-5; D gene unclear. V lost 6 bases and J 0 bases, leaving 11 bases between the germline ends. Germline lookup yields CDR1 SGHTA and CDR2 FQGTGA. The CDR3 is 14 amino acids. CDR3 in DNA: TGTGCCAGCAGTTCTGAGACAAACCAAGAGACCCAGTACTTC. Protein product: CASSSETNQETQYF.

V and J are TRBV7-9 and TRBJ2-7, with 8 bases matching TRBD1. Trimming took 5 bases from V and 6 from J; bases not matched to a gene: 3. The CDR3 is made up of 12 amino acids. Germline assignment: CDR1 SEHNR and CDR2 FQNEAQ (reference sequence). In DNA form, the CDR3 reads TGTGCCAGCAGCCAGGGGGCGGGCGAGCAGTACGTC. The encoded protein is CASSQGAGEQYV.

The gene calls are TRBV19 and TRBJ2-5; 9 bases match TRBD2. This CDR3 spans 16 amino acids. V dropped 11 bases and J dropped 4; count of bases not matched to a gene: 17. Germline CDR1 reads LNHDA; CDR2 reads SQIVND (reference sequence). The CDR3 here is CASRGGLAGWAETQYF. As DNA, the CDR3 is TGTGCCTCCAGAGGGGGGCTAGCGGGATGGGCAGAGACCCAGTACTTC.